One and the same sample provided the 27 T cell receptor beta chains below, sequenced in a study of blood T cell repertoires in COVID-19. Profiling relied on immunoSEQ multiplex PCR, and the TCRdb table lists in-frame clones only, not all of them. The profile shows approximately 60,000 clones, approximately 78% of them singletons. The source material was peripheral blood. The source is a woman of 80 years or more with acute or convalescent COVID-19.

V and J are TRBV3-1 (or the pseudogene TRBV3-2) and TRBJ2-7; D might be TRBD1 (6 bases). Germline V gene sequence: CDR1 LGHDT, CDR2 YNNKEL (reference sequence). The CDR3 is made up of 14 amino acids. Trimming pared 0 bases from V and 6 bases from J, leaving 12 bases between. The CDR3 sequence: CASSQEGRGGEQYF. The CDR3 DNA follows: TGTGCCAGCAGCCAAGAAGGCAGAGGGGGCGAGCAGTACTTC.

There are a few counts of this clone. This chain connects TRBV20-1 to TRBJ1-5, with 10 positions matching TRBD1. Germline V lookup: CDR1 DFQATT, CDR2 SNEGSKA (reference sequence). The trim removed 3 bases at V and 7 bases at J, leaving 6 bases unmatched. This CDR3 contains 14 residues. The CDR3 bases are TGCAGTGCTAGTCATGGACAGGGGGTCCAGCCCCAGCATTTT. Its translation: CSASHGQGVQPQHF.

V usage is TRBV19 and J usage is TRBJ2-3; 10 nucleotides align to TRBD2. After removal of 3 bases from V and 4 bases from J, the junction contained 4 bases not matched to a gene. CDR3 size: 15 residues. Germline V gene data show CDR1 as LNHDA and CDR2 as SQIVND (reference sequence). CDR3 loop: CASSIRLAGADTQYF. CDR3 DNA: TGTGCCAGTAGTATCCGGCTAGCGGGGGCAGATACGCAGTATTTT.

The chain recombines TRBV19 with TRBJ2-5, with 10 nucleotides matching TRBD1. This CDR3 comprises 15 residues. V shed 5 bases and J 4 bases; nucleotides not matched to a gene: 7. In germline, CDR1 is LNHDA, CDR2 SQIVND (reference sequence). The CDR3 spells CASSPRQGAGETQYF. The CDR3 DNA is TGTGCCAGTAGTCCACGACAGGGGGCGGGAGAGACCCAGTACTTC.

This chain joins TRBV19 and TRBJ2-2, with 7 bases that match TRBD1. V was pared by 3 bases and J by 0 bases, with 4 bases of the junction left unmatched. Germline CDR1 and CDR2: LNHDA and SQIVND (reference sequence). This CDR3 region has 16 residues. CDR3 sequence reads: CASSMPRGTNTGELFF. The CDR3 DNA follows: TGTGCCAGTAGTATGCCCAGGGGGACGAACACCGGGGAGCTGTTTTTT.

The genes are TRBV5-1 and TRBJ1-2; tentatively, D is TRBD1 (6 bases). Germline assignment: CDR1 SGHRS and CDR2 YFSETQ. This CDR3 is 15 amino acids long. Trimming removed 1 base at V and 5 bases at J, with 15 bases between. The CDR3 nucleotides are TGCGCCAGCAGCTTGTTGGGGGGGCAGGAATATGGCTACACCTTC. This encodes CASSLLGGQEYGYTF.

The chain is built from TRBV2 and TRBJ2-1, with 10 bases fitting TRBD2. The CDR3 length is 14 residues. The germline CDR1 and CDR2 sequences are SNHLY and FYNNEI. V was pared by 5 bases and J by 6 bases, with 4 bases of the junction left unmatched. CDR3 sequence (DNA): TGTGCCAGCAGTATAGCGGGGGGTAGCAATGAGCAGTTCTTC. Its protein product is CASSIAGGSNEQFF.

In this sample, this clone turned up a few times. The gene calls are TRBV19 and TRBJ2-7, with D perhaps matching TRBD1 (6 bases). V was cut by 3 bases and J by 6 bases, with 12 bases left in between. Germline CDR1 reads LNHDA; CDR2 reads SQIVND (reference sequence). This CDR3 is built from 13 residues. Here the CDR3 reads CASSIQGKREQYF. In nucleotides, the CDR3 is TGTGCCAGTAGTATTCAGGGGAAGCGCGAGCAGTACTTC.

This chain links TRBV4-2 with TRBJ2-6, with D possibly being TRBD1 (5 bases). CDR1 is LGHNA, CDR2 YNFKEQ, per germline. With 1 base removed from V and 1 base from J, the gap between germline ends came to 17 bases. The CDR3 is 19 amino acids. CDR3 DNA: TGTGCCAGCAGCCAAGGTGACAGTACCCCTGGGTCTGGGGCCAACGTCCTGACTTTC. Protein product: CASSQGDSTPGSGANVLTF.

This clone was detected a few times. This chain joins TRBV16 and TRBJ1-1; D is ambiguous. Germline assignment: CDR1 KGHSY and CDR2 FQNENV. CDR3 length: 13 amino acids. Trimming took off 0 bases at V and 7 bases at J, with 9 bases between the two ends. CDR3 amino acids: CASSQSARDEAFF. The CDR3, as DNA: TGTGCCAGCAGCCAATCGGCCCGGGATGAAGCTTTCTTT.

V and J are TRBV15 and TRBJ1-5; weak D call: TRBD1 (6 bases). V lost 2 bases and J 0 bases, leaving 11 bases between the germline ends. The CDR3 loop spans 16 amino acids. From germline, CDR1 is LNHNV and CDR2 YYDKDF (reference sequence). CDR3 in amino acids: CATSRTGINSNQPQHF. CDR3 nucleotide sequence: TGTGCCACCAGCAGAACAGGGATCAATAGCAATCAGCCCCAGCATTTT.

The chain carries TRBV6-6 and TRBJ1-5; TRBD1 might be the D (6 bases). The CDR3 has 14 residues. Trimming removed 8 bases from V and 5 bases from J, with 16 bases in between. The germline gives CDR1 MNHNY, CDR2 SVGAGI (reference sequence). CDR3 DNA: TGTGCCAGCGGGGGGGCAGGACGAGATCAGCCCCAGCATTTT. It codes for CASGGAGRDQPQHF.

Here the CDR3 reads CASSFLQSNQPQHF. CDR3 DNA: TGTGCCAGCAGTTTTTTGCAGTCCAATCAGCCCCAGCATTTT. This chain connects TRBV28 to TRBJ1-5; no clear D. This CDR3 spans 14 amino acids. The V gene lost 3 bases and the J gene lost 3 bases, with 9 bases spanning the gap. Germline V CDR1 and CDR2: MDHEN, SYDVKM.

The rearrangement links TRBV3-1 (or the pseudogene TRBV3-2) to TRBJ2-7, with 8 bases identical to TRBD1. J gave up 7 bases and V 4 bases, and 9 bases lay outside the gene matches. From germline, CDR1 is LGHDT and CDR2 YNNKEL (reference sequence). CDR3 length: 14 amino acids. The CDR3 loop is CASSPPTGAAEQYF. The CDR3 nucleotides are TGTGCCAGCAGCCCCCCGACAGGGGCGGCGGAGCAGTACTTC.

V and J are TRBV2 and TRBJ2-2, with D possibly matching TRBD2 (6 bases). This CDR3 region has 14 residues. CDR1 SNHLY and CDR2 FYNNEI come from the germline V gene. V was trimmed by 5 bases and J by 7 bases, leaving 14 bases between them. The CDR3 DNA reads TGTGCCAGCAGTAAAGGGGCGGGGATCGGGGAGCTGTTTTTT. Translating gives CASSKGAGIGELFF.

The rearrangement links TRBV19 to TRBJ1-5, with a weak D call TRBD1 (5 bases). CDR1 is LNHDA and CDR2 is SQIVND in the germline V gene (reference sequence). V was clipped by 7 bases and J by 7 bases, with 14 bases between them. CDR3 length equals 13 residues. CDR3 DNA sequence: TGTGCCAGTATTCAAAGTGGGGGGCAGCCCCAGCATTTT. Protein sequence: CASIQSGGQPQHF.

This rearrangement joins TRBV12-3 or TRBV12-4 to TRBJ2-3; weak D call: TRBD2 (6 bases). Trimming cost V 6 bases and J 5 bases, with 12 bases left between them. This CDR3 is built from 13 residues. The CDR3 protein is CASRPGVRDTQYF. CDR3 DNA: TGTGCCAGCAGACCGGGGGTAAGAGATACGCAGTATTTT.

Written as DNA, the CDR3 is TGTGCCAGCAGCCAGGACCGGACTAGCTTCCAAGAGACCCAGTACTTC. Translation gives CASSQDRTSFQETQYF. The chain employs TRBV3-1 (or the pseudogene TRBV3-2) and TRBJ2-5; 8 bases line up with TRBD2. With V trimmed by 3 bases and J by 1 base, 7 bases remained unmatched. CDR1 and CDR2 from the germline V gene are LGHDT and YNNKEL (reference sequence). This CDR3 has 16 residues.

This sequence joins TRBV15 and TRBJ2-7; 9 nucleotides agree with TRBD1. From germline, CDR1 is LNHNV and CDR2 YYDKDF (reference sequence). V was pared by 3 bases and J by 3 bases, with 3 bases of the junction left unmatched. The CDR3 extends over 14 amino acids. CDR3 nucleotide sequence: TGTGCCACCAGCAGGGGGACAGGGCTCTACGAGCAGTACTTC. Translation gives CATSRGTGLYEQYF.

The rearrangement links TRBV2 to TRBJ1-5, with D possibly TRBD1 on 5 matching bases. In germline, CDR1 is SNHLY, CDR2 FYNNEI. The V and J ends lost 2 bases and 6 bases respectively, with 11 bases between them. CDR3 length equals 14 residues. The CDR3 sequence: CASSEMRGSQPQHF. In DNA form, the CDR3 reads TGTGCCAGCAGTGAAATGCGGGGGAGTCAGCCCCAGCATTTT.

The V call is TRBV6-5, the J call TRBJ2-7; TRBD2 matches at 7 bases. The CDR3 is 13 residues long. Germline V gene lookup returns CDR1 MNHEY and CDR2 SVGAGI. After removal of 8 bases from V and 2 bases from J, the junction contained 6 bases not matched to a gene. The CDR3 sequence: CASRASGTYEQYF. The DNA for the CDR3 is TGTGCCAGCCGGGCTAGCGGCACCTACGAGCAGTACTTC.

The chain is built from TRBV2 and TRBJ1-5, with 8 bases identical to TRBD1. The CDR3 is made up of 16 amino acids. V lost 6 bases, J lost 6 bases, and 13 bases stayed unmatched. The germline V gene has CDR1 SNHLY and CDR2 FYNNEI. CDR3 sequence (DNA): TGTGCCAGCAGAAGAGGGACAGGCTCCGTTATTCAGCCCCAGCATTTT. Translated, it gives CASRRGTGSVIQPQHF.

CDR3 amino acids: CASSDRENTEAFF. The CDR3 DNA is TGTGCCAGCAGTGACAGGGAGAACACTGAAGCTTTCTTT. The rearrangement uses TRBV6-1 and TRBJ1-1; maybe TRBD1 (5 bases). CDR3 length: 13 residues. Per germline, CDR1 MNHNS and CDR2 SASEGT. The germline V and J ends were trimmed by 3 bases and 1 base, with 6 bases remaining between them.

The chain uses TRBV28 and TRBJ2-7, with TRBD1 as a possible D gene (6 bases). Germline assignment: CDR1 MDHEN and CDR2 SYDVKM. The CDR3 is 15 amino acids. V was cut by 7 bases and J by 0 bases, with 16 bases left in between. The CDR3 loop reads CASKGTPLSSYEQYF. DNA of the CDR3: TGTGCCAGCAAGGGGACACCTTTAAGCTCCTACGAGCAGTACTTC.

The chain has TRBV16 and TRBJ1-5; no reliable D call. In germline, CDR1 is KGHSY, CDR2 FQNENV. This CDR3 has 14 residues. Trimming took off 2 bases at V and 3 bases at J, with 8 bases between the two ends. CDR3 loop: CASSQREDNQPQHF. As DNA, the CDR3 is TGTGCCAGCAGCCAACGAGAGGACAATCAGCCCCAGCATTTT. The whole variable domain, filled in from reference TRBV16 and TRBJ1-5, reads GEEVAQTPKHLVRGEGQKAKLYCAPIKGHSYVFWYQQVLKNEFKFLISFQNENVFDETGMPKERFSAKCLPNSPCSLEIQATKLEDSAVYFCASSQREDNQPQHFGDGTRLSIL.

In nucleotides, the CDR3 is TGTGCCAGCAGCCAAGAGGGACAGGGGAACCAAGAGACCCAGTACTTC. Translating it yields CASSQEGQGNQETQYF. The rearrangement uses TRBV4-2 and TRBJ2-5; TRBD1 matches 10 bases. This CDR3 is 16 amino acids long. Germline V gene data show CDR1 as LGHNA and CDR2 as YNFKEQ. V was pared by 0 bases and J by 0 bases, with 1 base of the junction left unmatched.

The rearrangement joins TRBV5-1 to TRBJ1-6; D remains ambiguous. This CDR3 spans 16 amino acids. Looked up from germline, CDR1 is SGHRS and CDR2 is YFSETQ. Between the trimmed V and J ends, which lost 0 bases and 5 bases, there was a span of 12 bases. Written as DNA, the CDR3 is TGCGCCAGCAGCTTGGGACGGTGGGCAGATAATTCACCCCTCCACTTT. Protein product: CASSLGRWADNSPLHF.